This T cell receptor (beta chain) was sequenced during a study of T cell responses to AZD1222 COVID-19 vaccine. Study-level findings and limits: The sample set comprised mostly white British donors with more females, and clonal diversity was possibly underestimated.

Comment on this clone: Its antigen remains unidentified.

Assay: immunoSEQ multiplex PCR; the TCRdb copy retains only in-frame clones and omits some. The table includes about 160,000 clones, approximately 94% detected once. CDR3 length: 16 amino acids. Trimming left V 6 bases short and J 0 bases short, with 17 bases between. The germline V gene has CDR1 SEHNR and CDR2 FQNEAQ (reference sequence). The receptor was derived from an adult who received the AZD1222 COVID-19 vaccine. This chain connects TRBV7-9 to TRBJ1-1; D is possibly TRBD1 (6 bases). The specimen was peripheral blood, collected 28 days after the second AZD1222 dose. CDR3 amino acids: CASREGGTVVNTEAFF. CDR3 coding DNA: TGTGCCAGCAGGGAGGGGGGAACGGTCGTGAACACTGAAGCTTTCTTT.